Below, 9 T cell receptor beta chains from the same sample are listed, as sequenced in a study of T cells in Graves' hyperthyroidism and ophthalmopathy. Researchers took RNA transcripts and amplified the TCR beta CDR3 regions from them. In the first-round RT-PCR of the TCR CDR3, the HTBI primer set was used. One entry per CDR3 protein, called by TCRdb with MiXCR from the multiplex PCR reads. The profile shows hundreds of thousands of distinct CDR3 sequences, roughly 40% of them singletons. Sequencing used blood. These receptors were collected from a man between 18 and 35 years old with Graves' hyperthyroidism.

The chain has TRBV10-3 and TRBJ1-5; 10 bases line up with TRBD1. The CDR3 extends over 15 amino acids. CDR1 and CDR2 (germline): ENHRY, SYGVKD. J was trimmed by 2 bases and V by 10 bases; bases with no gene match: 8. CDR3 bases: TGTGCCACCGCGCCCGGGACAGGGGGCAATCAGCCCCAGCATTTT. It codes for CATAPGTGGNQPQHF.

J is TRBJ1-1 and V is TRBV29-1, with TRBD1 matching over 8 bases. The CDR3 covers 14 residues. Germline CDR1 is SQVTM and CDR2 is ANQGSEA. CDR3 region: CSTYWTGSGTEAFF. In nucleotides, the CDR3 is TGCAGTACATACTGGACAGGGTCGGGCACTGAAGCTTTCTTT.

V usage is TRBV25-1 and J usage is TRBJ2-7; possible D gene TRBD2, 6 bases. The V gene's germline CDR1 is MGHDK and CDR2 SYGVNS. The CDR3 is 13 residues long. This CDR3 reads CARAGLALSEQYF. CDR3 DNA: TGTGCTAGAGCAGGCCTAGCGCTCTCCGAGCAGTACTTC.

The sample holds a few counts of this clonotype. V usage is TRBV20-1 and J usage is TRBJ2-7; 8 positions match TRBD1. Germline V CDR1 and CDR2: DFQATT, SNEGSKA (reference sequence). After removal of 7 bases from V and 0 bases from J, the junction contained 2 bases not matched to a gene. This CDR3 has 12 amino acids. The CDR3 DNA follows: TGCAGTGGGACAGGGCTCTCCTACGAGCAGTACTTC. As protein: CSGTGLSYEQYF.

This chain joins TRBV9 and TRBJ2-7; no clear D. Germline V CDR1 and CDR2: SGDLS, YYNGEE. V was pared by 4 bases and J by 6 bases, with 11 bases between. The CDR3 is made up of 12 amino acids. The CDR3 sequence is CASSQVSREQYF. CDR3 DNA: TGTGCCAGCAGCCAAGTTTCCCGCGAGCAGTACTTC.

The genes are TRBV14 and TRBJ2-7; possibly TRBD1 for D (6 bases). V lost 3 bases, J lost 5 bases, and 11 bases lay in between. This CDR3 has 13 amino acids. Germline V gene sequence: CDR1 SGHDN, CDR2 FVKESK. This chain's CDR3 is CASSHDRPHEQYF. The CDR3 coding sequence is TGTGCCAGCAGCCACGACAGGCCCCACGAGCAGTACTTC.

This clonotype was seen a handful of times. The CDR3 nucleotides read TGTGCCAGCAGGGGACTAGCGGGCCGCTACGAGCAGTACTTC. Translated, it gives CASRGLAGRYEQYF. This chain joins TRBV9 and TRBJ2-7; 12 positions match TRBD2. The CDR3 loop spans 14 amino acids. The germline V gene encodes CDR1 SGDLS and CDR2 YYNGEE. The J segment lost 3 bases and the V segment lost 5 bases, leaving 3 bases of the junction unmatched.

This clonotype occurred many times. The CDR3 region is CASSPRTSGGQETQYF. CDR3 DNA: TGTGCCAGCAGCCCGCGGACATCGGGGGGCCAAGAGACCCAGTACTTC. The rearrangement uses TRBV9 and TRBJ2-5, with TRBD2 matching 7 bases. From germline, CDR1 is SGDLS and CDR2 YYNGEE. The CDR3 runs 16 residues. V lost 4 bases and J lost 1; bases outside the gene matches: 10.

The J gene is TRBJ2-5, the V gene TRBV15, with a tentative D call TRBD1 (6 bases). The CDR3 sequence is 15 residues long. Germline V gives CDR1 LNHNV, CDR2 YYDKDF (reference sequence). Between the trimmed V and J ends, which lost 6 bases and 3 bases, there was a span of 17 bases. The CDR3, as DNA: TGTGCCACCAGTTTCCAGGGACAAGGAGAAGAGACCCAGTACTTC. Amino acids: CATSFQGQGEETQYF.